Presented here are 14 T cell receptor beta chains from one specimen sequenced in a study of T cells in Graves' hyperthyroidism and ophthalmopathy. Researchers took RNA transcripts and amplified the TCR beta CDR3 regions from them. TCR CDR3 underwent first-round RT-PCR with the HTBI primer set. TCRdb called the multiplex PCR reads again in MiXCR, with one record for every CDR3 protein. The sample records approximately 400,000 distinct CDR3 sequences, approximately 14% being singletons. Sequencing was done on a sample of blood. Receptors were obtained from a young woman with Graves' hyperthyroidism.

This clonotype was counted many times. The chain employs TRBV7-9 and TRBJ2-3; 10 nucleotides align to TRBD1. J gave up 1 base and V 5 bases, and 3 bases lay outside the gene matches. The CDR3 is made up of 15 amino acids. Germline V gene data show CDR1 as SEHNR and CDR2 as FQNEAQ (reference sequence). CDR3 nucleotides: TGTGCCAGCAGCCGGACAGGGGGTCGCACAGATACGCAGTATTTT. Translation gives CASSRTGGRTDTQYF.

The V and J genes are TRBV20-1 and TRBJ2-3; TRBD2 matches 14 bases. The V gene end was trimmed by 3 bases and the J gene end by 6 bases; junction bases not matched to a gene: 5. Germline CDR1 DFQATT, CDR2 SNEGSKA (reference sequence). The CDR3 consists of 15 residues. The CDR3 reads CSASPRTSGRDTQYF. The DNA of the CDR3 is TGCAGTGCTAGCCCCCGGACTAGCGGGAGGGATACGCAGTATTTT.

This clonotype has at least ten counts. The V and J genes are TRBV6-5 and TRBJ2-3; no clear D. The CDR3 spans 13 residues. The V gene's germline CDR1 is MNHEY and CDR2 SVGAGI. The V gene lost 5 bases and the J gene lost 5 bases, with 11 bases spanning the gap. CDR3 nucleotides: TGTGCCAGCAGTAGGACGGGCAAAGATACGCAGTATTTT. This codes for CASSRTGKDTQYF.

This rearrangement joins TRBV6-1 to TRBJ1-1; D not certain. This CDR3 has 14 amino acids. Germline CDR1 is MNHNS and CDR2 is SASEGT. V was trimmed by 6 bases and J by 5 bases, leaving 16 bases between them. CDR3 sequence: CASRTQYRGTEAFF. CDR3 nucleotide sequence: TGTGCCAGCAGGACACAGTATCGGGGAACTGAAGCTTTCTTT.

The chain uses TRBV20-1 and TRBJ2-7; 8 bases line up with TRBD2. J gave up 0 bases and V 8 bases, and 18 bases lay outside the gene matches. In germline, CDR1 is DFQATT, CDR2 SNEGSKA (reference sequence). The CDR3 is 17 residues long. In DNA, the CDR3 is TGCAGTCCCCAAGGCCCTGCGGGGGGCCGCCTCTCCTACGAGCAGTACTTC. Translated, it gives CSPQGPAGGRLSYEQYF.

Many counts were recorded for this clonotype. The V and J genes are TRBV11-2 and TRBJ1-1; D not certain. In germline, CDR1 is SGHAT, CDR2 FQNNGV. The CDR3 extends over 15 amino acids. V shed 6 bases and J shed 0 bases, with 14 bases lying between them. CDR3 sequence (DNA): TGTGCCAGCAGGGGTTTCGAGGGCATGAACACTGAAGCTTTCTTT. Encoded protein: CASRGFEGMNTEAFF.

This clonotype was found a few times. The chain combines TRBV11-2 with TRBJ1-3; D is uncertain. CDR1 is SGHAT, CDR2 FQNNGV, per germline. Trimming took off 8 bases at V and 2 bases at J, with 10 bases between the two ends. This CDR3 region has 13 residues. The CDR3 protein is CASRSSPGNTIYF. CDR3 nucleotide sequence: TGTGCCAGCCGGTCTAGCCCTGGAAACACCATATATTTT.

This clonotype turned up a few times. The V call is TRBV9, the J call TRBJ2-7; TRBD1 or TRBD2 may be the D gene (5 bases each). The CDR3 totals 14 residues. Germline values: CDR1 SGDLS, CDR2 YYNGEE. V was pared by 0 bases and J by 5 bases, with 12 bases between. CDR3 amino acids: CASSVAGGAHEQYF. Here the CDR3 DNA reads TGTGCCAGCAGCGTAGCTGGGGGAGCCCACGAGCAGTACTTC.

The chain combines TRBV9 with TRBJ2-1, with unresolved D. V shed 4 bases and J shed 5 bases, with 22 bases lying between them. The CDR3 is 17 amino acids. In germline, CDR1 is SGDLS, CDR2 YYNGEE. The CDR3 protein is CASSPAVSLLLNNEQFF. For the CDR3, the DNA is TGTGCCAGCAGCCCGGCTGTTTCGCTATTACTTAACAATGAGCAGTTCTTC.

This chain's CDR3 is CASGGGGAGNEQFF. The DNA of the CDR3 is TGTGCCAGCGGGGGGGGGGGGGCAGGCAATGAGCAGTTCTTC. V gene TRBV2 combines with J gene TRBJ2-1, with D tentatively TRBD2 (7 bases). Trimming left V 8 bases short and J 6 bases short, with 17 bases between. This CDR3 region has 14 residues. CDR1 SNHLY and CDR2 FYNNEI come from the germline V gene.

This clonotype appeared many times. The chain recombines TRBV3-1 with TRBJ2-5; tentative D call: TRBD2 (5 bases). The CDR3 has 14 residues. The germline V gene has CDR1 LGHDT and CDR2 YNNKEL (reference sequence). The V end was cut by 3 bases, the J end by 5 bases, with 13 bases between. For the CDR3, the DNA is TGTGCCAGCAGCCACGGCCCCGCGGGCGAGACCCAGTACTTC. Translated: CASSHGPAGETQYF.

The table lists this clonotype with many counts. The chain joins TRBV12-3 or TRBV12-4 to TRBJ2-4; D is perhaps TRBD1 or TRBD2 (5 bases each). V dropped 6 bases and J dropped 0 bases, with 12 bases sitting between them. This CDR3 comprises 15 residues. CDR3 nucleotides: TGTGCCAGCAGGGGACCTCAACTAGCCAAAAACATTCAGTACTTC. It encodes CASRGPQLAKNIQYF.

The table lists this clonotype with many counts. The V call is TRBV28, the J call TRBJ2-7, with D unresolved. Trimming cost V 6 bases and J 6 bases, with 18 bases left between them. The CDR3 is made up of 14 amino acids. Per the germline V gene, CDR1 is MDHEN and CDR2 is SYDVKM. The CDR3 DNA reads as TGTGCCAGCAGAACGCCCTTATTAGCTTCCGAGCAGTACTTC. Translation: CASRTPLLASEQYF.

This clonotype was counted ten times or more. This chain links TRBV15 with TRBJ1-5; no clear D. This CDR3 contains 13 residues. Looked up from germline, CDR1 is LNHNV and CDR2 is YYDKDF (reference sequence). The V end lost 0 bases, the J end lost 5 bases, and 5 bases lay between the germline ends. In nucleotides, the CDR3 is TGTGCCACCAGCAGAGAGGAGGATCAGCCCCAGCATTTT. Protein product: CATSREEDQPQHF.